This T cell receptor beta chain emerged from a study of T cells in Graves' hyperthyroidism and ophthalmopathy (dated by TCRdb to the late 2010s). Broadly, across the study: Peripheral blood samples were taken at initial diagnosis, before any treatment was given. After blood sampling, hyperthyroidism patients were treated with methimazole at a starting dose of 30 mg daily, and ophthalmopathy patients were treated with high-dose intravenous methylprednisolone. According to the paper, TCR Vbeta CDR3 sequencing was carried out on 135 peripheral blood samples, which came from some 41 ophthalmopathy, roughly 75 hyperthyroidism and approximately 17 progressor patients. The study also compared thyroid tissue and blood T-cell repertoires from more than 5 Graves' hyperthyroidism patients. Prospective prediction of ophthalmopathy was tested in an independent validation cohort consisting of about 20 hyperthyroidism patients and around 16 patients who later progressed to ophthalmopathy. The 100 discovery patients were randomly split 7:3 into training and test sets. A discovery cohort of approximately 100 patients, approximately 45 with Graves' ophthalmopathy and approximately 60 with stable Graves' hyperthyroidism, was used to find distinguishing TCR V-J signatures.

This clonotype was seen many times. Its antigen specificity is not known. The record has no base qualities; no much larger clone is one base away. The CDR3 runs 15 residues from the cysteine to the phenylalanine. Only the CDR3 portion is preserved as DNA: 45 bases, with reading frame beginning at the first base. Per the germline V gene, MDHEN is the CDR1 and SYDVKM is the CDR2. The germline V end is reduced by 5 bases and the J end by 1 base; junction bases left unmatched: 5. Amplification of TCR beta CDR3 regions was carried out from RNA transcripts. The first round of RT-PCR for the TCR CDR3 was performed with the HTBI primer set and the Qiagen OneStep RT-PCR kit. Libraries were constructed in a second round of multiplex PCR, after which size selection and purification were performed. Paired-end sequencing of the libraries was performed with 100 bp reads on an Illumina HiSeq2000. On the study's bioinformatics: SOAPnuke was used to process the raw data, with reads discarded if the reads contained adapters or uncalled bases, had a mean Phred below 15, or lacked an exact constant-primer or identifier match. High-quality paired reads were merged with COPE v1.2.5, and unique nucleotide sequences were defined as clonotypes. Clonotypes were aligned to IMGT TRBV, TRBD and TRBJ reference segments using MiTCR v1.1. Analysis was restricted to V-J combinations with a frequency above 0.0001, which covered about 99% of repertoires. The TCS score was defined as the ratio of F50 (clonal expansion) to E x V (chaos), calculated using BLOSUM62-based TCRdist between CDR3 peptides within each V-J. Welch's t-statistics and random forest reduced around 550 V-J features to 13, which were used in a naive Bayes classifier (R e1071). In-frame beta chains were kept once TCRdb had trimmed the public reads at Q25 with fastp and called clones with MiXCR. One record per CDR3 amino acid sequence lists the most common genes and DNA. TCRdb, rather than the study authors, made the V and J calls. Present in this sample are 400,000 to 500,000 distinct CDR3 sequences, around 13% of which were seen just once. Jointly, the top ten make up around 5.3% of the sample.

Stable Graves' hyperthyroidism was defined as no progression to ophthalmopathy during 18 months of follow-up. Hyperthyroidism patients were newly diagnosed, with disease duration under 2 months, and aged 18 to 65 years. The study excluded patients with uncontrolled infections, other autoimmune diseases, pregnancy or lactation. Diagnoses were based on clinical symptoms, serum thyroxine and TRAb, thyroid ultrasound and orbital computed tomography. PBMCs were isolated from approximately 10 ml of fresh peripheral blood by Ficoll-Paque density gradient centrifugation. Trizol reagent was used to extract total RNA, and RNA quality was then checked on an Agilent 2100 Bioanalyzer. General study outcomes and caveats: Most expanded thyroid clonotypes (frequency above 0.001) were also found in blood, which suggests that blood repertoires may mirror thyroid immune responses. A model built on a 13 V-J signature distinguished ophthalmopathy from stable hyperthyroidism, reaching around 90% sensitivity and about 81% specificity in cross-validation and 80%/75% in testing. In validation, progression to ophthalmopathy was predicted by the model with 70.59% sensitivity and roughly 76% specificity, a median of about 6.8 months before onset. Sample size was not statistically predetermined, and blinding of investigators to group allocation was not performed.

This chain is built from TRBV28 and TRBJ1-5; the junction holds 7 bases that match TRBD1. This receptor was taken from a woman between 18 and 30 years old with Graves' hyperthyroidism. Sequenced material: blood. CDR3 sequence: CASSPRGLSNQPQHF. In nucleotide form, the sequence is TGTGCCAGCAGTCCTAGGGGGCTAAGCAATCAGCCCCAGCATTTT.